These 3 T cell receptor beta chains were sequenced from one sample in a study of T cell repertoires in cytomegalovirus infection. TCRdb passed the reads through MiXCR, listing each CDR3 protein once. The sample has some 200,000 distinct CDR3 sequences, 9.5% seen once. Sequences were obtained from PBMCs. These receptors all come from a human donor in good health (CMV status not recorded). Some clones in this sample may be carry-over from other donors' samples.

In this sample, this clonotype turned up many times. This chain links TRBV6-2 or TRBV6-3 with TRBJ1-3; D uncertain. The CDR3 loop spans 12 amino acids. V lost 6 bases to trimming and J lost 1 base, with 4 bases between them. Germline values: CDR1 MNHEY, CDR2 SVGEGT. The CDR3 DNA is TGTGCCAGCAGGAGATCTGGAAACACCATATATTTT. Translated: CASRRSGNTIYF.

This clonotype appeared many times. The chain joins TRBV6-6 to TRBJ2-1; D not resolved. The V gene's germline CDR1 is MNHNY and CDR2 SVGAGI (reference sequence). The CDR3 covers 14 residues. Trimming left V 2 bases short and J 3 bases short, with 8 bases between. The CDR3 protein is CASSYNTDYNEQFF. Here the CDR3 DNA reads TGTGCCAGCAGTTACAACACGGACTACAATGAGCAGTTCTTC.

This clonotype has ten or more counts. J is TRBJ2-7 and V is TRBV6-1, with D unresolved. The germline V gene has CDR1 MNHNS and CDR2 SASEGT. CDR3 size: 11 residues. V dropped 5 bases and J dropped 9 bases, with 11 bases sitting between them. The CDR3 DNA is TGTGCCAGCAGTCTAAAGGGTGCGCAGTACTTC. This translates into CASSLKGAQYF.